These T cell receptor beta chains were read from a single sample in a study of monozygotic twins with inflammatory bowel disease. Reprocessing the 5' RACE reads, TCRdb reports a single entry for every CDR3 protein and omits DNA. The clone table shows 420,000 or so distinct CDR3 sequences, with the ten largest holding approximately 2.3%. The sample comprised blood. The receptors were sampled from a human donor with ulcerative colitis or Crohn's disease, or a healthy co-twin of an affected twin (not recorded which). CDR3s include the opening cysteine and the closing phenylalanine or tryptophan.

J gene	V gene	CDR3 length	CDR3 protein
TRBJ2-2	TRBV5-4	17	CASSLAQGLLGGGELFF
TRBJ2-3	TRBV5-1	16	CASSRPLAGGTDTQYF
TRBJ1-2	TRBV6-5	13	CASSPGGHNGYTF
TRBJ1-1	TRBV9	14	CASSEQTGYTEAFF
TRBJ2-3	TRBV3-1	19	CASSQGVPWVAGVTDTQYF
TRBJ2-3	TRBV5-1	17	CASSGGAGVSSTDTQYF
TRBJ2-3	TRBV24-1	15	CATSDSGGPLDTQYF
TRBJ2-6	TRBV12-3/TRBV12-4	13	CASRKTTANVLTF
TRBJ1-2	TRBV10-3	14	CAISEVGLNYGYTF
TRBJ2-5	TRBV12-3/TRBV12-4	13	CASSLGGVGTQYF
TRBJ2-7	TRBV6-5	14	CASSSGTGYNEQYF
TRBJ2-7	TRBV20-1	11	CSADRLYEQYF
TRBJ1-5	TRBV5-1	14	CPSSRDGGISPQHF
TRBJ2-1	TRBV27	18	CASSFVLERGASRNEQFF